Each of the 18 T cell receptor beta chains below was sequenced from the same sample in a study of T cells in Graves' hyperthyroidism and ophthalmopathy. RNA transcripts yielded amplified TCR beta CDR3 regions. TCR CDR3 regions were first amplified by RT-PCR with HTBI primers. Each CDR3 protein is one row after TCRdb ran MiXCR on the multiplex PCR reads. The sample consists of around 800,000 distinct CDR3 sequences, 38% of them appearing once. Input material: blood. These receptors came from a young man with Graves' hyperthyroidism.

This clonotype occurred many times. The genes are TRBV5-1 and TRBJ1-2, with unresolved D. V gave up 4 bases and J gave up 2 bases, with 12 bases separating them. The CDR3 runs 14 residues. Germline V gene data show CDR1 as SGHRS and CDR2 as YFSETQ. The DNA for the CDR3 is TGCGCCAGCAGCCCGCCGATGGACAACTATGGCTACACCTTC. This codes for CASSPPMDNYGYTF. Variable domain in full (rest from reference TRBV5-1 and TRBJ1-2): KAGVTQTPRYLIKTRGQQVTLSCSPISGHRSVSWYQQTPGQGLQFLFEYFSETQRNKGNFPGRFSGRQFSNSRSEMNVSTLELGDSALYLCASSPPMDNYGYTFGSGTRLTVV.

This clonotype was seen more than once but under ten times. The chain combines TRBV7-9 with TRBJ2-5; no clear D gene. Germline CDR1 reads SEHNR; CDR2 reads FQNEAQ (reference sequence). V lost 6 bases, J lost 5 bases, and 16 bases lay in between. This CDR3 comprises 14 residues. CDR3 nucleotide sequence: TGTGCCAGCAGTCCCATGGGCCTGACGGAGACCCAGTACTTC. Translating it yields CASSPMGLTETQYF.

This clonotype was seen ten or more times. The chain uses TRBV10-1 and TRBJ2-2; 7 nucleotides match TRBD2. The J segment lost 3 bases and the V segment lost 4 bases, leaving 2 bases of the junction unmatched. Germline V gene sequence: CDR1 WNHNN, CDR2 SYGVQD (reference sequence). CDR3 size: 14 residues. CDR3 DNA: TGCGCCAGCAGTGCCCTAGCGGACACCGGGGAGCTGTTTTTT. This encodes CASSALADTGELFF.

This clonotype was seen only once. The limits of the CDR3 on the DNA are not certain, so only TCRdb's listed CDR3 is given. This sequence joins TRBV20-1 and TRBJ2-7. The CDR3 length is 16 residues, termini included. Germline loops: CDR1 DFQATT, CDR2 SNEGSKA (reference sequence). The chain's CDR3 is CCASSLDPNLSYEQYF.

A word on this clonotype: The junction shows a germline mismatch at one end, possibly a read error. DNA for the CDR3: TGCGCCAGCAGCCTCGGACGGCTCGCAACTAATGAAAAACTGTTTTTT. Its translation: CASSLGRLATNEKLFF. The chain links TRBV11-2 to TRBJ1-4; D remains unclear. This CDR3 has 16 amino acids. Germline CDR1 reads SGHAT; CDR2 reads FQNNGV.

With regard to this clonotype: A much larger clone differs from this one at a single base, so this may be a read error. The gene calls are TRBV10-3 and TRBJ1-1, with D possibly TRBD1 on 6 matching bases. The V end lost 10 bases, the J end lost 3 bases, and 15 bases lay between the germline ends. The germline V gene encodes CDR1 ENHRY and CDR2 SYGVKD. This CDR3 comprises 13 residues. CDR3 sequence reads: CATGARGHTEAFF. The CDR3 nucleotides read TGTGCCACAGGGGCAAGGGGTCACACTGAAGCTTTCTTT.

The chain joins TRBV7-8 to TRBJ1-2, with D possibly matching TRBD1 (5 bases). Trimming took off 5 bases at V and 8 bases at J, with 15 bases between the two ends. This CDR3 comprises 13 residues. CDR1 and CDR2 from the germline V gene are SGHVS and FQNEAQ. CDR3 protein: CASSNGGGDGYTF. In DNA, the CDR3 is TGTGCCAGCAGCAACGGCGGAGGGGACGGCTACACCTTC.

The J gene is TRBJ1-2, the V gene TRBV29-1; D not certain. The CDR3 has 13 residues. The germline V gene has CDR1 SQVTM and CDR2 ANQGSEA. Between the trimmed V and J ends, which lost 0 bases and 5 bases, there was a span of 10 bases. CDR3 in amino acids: CSVEDREEYGYTF. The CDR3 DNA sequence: TGCAGCGTTGAAGATCGGGAGGAGTATGGCTACACCTTC. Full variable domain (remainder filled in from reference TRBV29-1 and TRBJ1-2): SAVISQKPSRDICQRGTSLTIQCQVDSQVTMMFWYRQQPGQSLTLIATANQGSEATYESGFVIDKFPISRPNLTFSTLTVSNMSPEDSSIYLCSVEDREEYGYTFGSGTRLTVV.

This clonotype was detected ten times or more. For the CDR3, the DNA is TGTGCCAGCAGTAGGGGGAGGACTGAAGCTTTCTTT. It is translated as CASSRGRTEAFF. The gene calls are TRBV12-3 or TRBV12-4 and TRBJ1-1; D might be TRBD1 (6 bases). Between the trimmed V and J ends, which lost 5 bases and 5 bases, there was a span of 9 bases. This CDR3 has 12 residues.

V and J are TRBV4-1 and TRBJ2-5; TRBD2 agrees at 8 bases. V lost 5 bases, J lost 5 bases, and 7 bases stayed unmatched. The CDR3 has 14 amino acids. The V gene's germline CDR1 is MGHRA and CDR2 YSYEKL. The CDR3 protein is CASSSDRLAETQYF. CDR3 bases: TGCGCCAGCAGCTCGGACAGACTAGCGGAGACCCAGTACTTC.

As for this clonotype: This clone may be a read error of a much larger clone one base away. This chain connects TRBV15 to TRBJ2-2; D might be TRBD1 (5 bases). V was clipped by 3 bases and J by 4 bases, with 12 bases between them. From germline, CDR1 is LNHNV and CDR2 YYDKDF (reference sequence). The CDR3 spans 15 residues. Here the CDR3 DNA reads TGTGCCACCAGCAGCCCGACAGAGATCACCGGGGAGCTGTTTTTT. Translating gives CATSSPTEITGELFF.

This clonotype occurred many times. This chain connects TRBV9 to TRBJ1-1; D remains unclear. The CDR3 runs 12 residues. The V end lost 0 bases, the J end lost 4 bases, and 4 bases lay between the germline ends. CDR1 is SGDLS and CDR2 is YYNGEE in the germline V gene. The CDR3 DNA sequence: TGTGCCAGCAGCGTAGTAGGCACTGAAGCTTTCTTT. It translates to CASSVVGTEAFF. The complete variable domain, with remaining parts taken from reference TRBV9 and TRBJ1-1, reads DSGVTQTPKHLITATGQRVTLRCSPRSGDLSVYWYQQSLDQGLQFLIQYYNGEERAKGNILERFSAQQFPDLHSELNLSSLELGDSALYFCASSVVGTEAFFGQGTRLTVV.

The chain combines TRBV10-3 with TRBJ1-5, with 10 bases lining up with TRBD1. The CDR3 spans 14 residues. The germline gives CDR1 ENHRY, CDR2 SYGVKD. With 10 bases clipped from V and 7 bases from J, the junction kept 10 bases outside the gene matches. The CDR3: CATGTGEGYQPQHF. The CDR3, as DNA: TGTGCCACCGGGACAGGGGAGGGTTACCAGCCCCAGCATTTT.

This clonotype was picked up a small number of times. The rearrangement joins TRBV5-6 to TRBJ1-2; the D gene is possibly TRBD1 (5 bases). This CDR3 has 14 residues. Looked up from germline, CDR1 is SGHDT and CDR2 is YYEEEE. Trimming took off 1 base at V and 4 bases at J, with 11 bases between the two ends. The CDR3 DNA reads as TGTGCCAGCAGCTTGAAGGGGTTCGGCTATGGCTACACCTTC. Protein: CASSLKGFGYGYTF. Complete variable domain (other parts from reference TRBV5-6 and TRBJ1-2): DAGVTQSPTHLIKTRGQQVTLRCSPKSGHDTVSWYQQALGQGPQFIFQYYEEEERQRGNFPDRFSGHQFPNYSSELNVNALLLGDSALYLCASSLKGFGYGYTFGSGTRLTVV.

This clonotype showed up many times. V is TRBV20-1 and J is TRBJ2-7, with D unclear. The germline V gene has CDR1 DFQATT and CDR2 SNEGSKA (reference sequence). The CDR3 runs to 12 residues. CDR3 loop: CSAQEGMDEQYF. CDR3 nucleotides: TGCAGCGCCCAGGAAGGGATGGACGAGCAGTACTTC.

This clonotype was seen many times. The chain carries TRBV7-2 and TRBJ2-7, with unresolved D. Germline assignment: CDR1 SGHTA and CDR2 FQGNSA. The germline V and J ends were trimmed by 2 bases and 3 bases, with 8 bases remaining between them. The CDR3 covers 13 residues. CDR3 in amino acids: CASSLWANYEQYF. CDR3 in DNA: TGTGCCAGCAGCTTATGGGCAAACTACGAGCAGTACTTC. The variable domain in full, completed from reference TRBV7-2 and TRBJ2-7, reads GAGVSQSPSNKVTEKGKDVELRCDPISGHTALYWYRQSLGQGLEFLIYFQGNSAPDKSGLPSDRFSAERTGGSVSTLTIQRTQQEDSAVYLCASSLWANYEQYFGPGTRLTVT.

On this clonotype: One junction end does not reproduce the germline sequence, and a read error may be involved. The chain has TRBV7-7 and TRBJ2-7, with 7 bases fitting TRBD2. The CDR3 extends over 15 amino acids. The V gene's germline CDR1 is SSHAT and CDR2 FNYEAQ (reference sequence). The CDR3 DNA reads TGTGCTAGCAGCTTAGAGTCAAGCGGGGCCTACGAGCAGTACTTC. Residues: CASSLESSGAYEQYF.

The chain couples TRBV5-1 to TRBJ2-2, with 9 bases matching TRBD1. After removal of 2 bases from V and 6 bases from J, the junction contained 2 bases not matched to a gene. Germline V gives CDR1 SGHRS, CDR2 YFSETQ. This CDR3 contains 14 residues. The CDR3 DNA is TGCGCCAGCAGCTTTGACAGGGGGTCCGGGGAGCTGTTTTTT. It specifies CASSFDRGSGELFF.